This T cell receptor beta chain originates from a study of CXCR3-negative and CXCR3-positive naive CD8 T cells. Study background: Cumulative TRB read yield was approximately 135 million, averaging about 1.5 +/- 0.3 million per library. Study-level findings and limits: Naive subsets were similarly diverse, while memory CD8+ repertoires were much less diverse. Naive cells that were CXCR3-negative or CXCR3-positive used TRBV-TRBJ genes alike, while memory cells diverged. Researchers report that CXCR3-positive naive cells carry more hydrophobic TRB CDR3s than CXCR3-negative naive cells.

A CD45RO-CCR7+CD27+CD95- phenotype identified naive CD8+ T cells. Per germline, CDR1 MDHEN and CDR2 SYDVKM. The CDR3 contains 18 residues. In regard to this clonotype: The antigen remains undetermined.

Preparation of TRB cDNA libraries relied on 5' RACE carrying UMI labels. Reanalyzing the 5' RACE reads, TCRdb keeps one entry per CDR3 protein, without DNA. The ten most abundant clones cover about 1.1% of a sample with around 88,000 distinct CDR3 sequences. Sequencing used naive CXCR3+ CD8+ T cells from blood. Subset meaning: CD45RO-CCR7+CD27+CD95- naive CD8+ T cells expressing CXCR3 (TNR3+). This receptor was identified in a human donor in good health. Some clones in this sample may be carry-over from other donors' samples. V usage is TRBV28 and J usage is TRBJ2-5; no DNA is available, so the TRBD2 call from TCRdb remains unchecked. The chain's CDR3 is CASCREGLAGGHQETQYF.